Shown below are 28 T cell receptor beta chains from a single sample sequenced in a study of cytomegalovirus exposure and HLA in healthy donors. In the PCR, 60 Vbeta and 13 Jbeta primers were used. Profiled with immunoSEQ multiplex PCR; TCRdb holds only in-frame clones, not every one. The sample records about 180,000 clones, 75% to 85% being singletons. Sequenced material: PBMCs. Every receptor here comes from a man younger than 35 in good health and CMV-seronegative.

The chain recombines TRBV11-2 with TRBJ2-1; D might be TRBD2 (6 bases). Germline V gene lookup returns CDR1 SGHAT and CDR2 FQNNGV. This CDR3 has 15 amino acids. Trimming took 3 bases from V and 6 from J, leaving 15 bases between them. The CDR3 region is CASSFRLSGSNEQFF. In DNA, the CDR3 is TGTGCCAGCAGCTTCCGACTAAGCGGGTCCAATGAGCAGTTCTTC.

CDR3 nucleotides: TGTGCCATCAGTGACCCCCTGGGACTAGCGGGAGTAATGGGAGGAGATACGCAGTATTTT. This encodes CAISDPLGLAGVMGGDTQYF. The genes are TRBV10-3 and TRBJ2-3; 14 nucleotides line up with TRBD2. The germline V gene encodes CDR1 ENHRY and CDR2 SYGVKD. The CDR3 spans 20 residues. V lost 3 bases to trimming and J lost 5 bases; unmatched junction nucleotides: 16.

The rearrangement uses TRBV6-5 and TRBJ1-1, with D possibly being TRBD1 (5 bases). V was shortened by 5 bases and J by 1 base, with 8 bases between the two germline ends. The CDR3 extends over 13 amino acids. Germline-derived CDR1 and CDR2 are MNHEY and SVGAGI. This CDR3 reads CASSLTGNTEAFF. The CDR3 nucleotides are TGTGCCAGCAGTCTCACAGGGAACACTGAAGCTTTCTTT.

The CDR3 reads CATSLLAGGSGELFF. The CDR3 bases are TGTGCCACCAGCTTATTGGCAGGGGGGTCCGGGGAGCTGTTTTTT. The chain uses TRBV15 and TRBJ2-2; possibly TRBD1 for D (7 bases). This CDR3 region has 15 residues. The germline CDR1 and CDR2 sequences are LNHNV and YYDKDF (reference sequence). The V and J ends lost 5 bases and 6 bases respectively, with 16 bases between them.

J is TRBJ2-2 and V is TRBV2; 13 bases agree with TRBD2. CDR3 length: 16 amino acids. V gave up 6 bases and J gave up 8 bases; unmatched junction bases: 9. Germline-derived CDR1 and CDR2 are SNHLY and FYNNEI. This CDR3 is CASRDTSGGAFGELFF. CDR3 nucleotides: TGTGCCAGCAGAGATACTAGCGGGGGGGCCTTTGGGGAGCTGTTTTTT.

Note on this clone: An end of the junction does not agree with germline; a read error may underlie this. Other DNA sequences in the same sample also yield this CDR3. V usage is TRBV12-5 and J usage is TRBJ2-7; TRBD1 is a possible D gene (6 bases). The CDR3 has 13 amino acids. CDR1 and CDR2 from the germline V gene are LGHNT and FRNRAP. CDR3 protein: CATGKGVTYEQYF. For the CDR3, the DNA is TGTGCAACGGGGAAGGGGGTCACCTACGAGCAGTACTTT.

The CDR3 region is CASSQAPSGTDTQYF. CDR3 sequence (DNA): TGTGCCAGCAGCCAAGCTCCTAGCGGCACAGATACGCAGTATTTT. The V and J genes are TRBV4-2 and TRBJ2-3; tentative D call: TRBD2 (6 bases). The CDR3 spans 15 residues. CDR1 LGHNA and CDR2 YNFKEQ come from the germline V gene. Trimming cost V 1 base and J 1 base, with 9 bases left between them.

This chain joins TRBV7-9 and TRBJ2-6; possible D gene TRBD1, 6 bases. CDR3 length: 18 residues. Germline values: CDR1 SEHNR, CDR2 FQNEAQ (reference sequence). Trimming took off 2 bases at V and 1 base at J, with 15 bases between the two ends. This CDR3 reads CASSLRRRGESGANVLTF. CDR3 bases: TGTGCCAGCAGCTTAAGACGCAGGGGAGAATCTGGGGCCAACGTCCTGACTTTC.

CDR3 region: CASSFRGGSSYNEQFF. CDR3 bases: TGTGCCAGCAGCTTTAGAGGGGGTAGCTCCTACAATGAGCAGTTCTTC. The V call is TRBV7-3, the J call TRBJ2-1, with D perhaps TRBD1 (6 bases). Germline CDR1 and CDR2: SGHTA and FQGTGA. The CDR3 consists of 16 residues. V shed 3 bases and J shed 0 bases, with 12 bases lying between them.

The chain carries TRBV19 and TRBJ1-6, with D unclear. Trimming stripped 9 bases from V and 5 bases from J, with 14 bases between. Looked up from germline, CDR1 is LNHDA and CDR2 is SQIVND (reference sequence). This CDR3 comprises 14 residues. The CDR3: CASRNGPNNSPLHF. The CDR3 DNA is TGTGCCAGCCGGAATGGGCCGAATAATTCACCCCTCCACTTT.

On this clone itself: Compared with germline, one end of the junction differs, possibly owing to a read error. The chain joins TRBV18 to TRBJ2-7; weak D call: TRBD1 (5 bases). Germline lookup yields CDR1 KGHSH and CDR2 LQKENI. CDR3 size: 12 residues. CDR3 sequence reads: CASSPPGFGQTF. CDR3 DNA: TGTGCCAGCTCACCCCCGGGTTTTGGACAAACTTTC.

The chain couples TRBV4-2 to TRBJ2-3; 8 nucleotides align to TRBD2. This CDR3 is 15 amino acids long. V shed 5 bases and J 3 bases; nucleotides not matched to a gene: 7. CDR1 and CDR2 from the germline V gene are LGHNA and YNFKEQ. CDR3 residues: CASSSSGGGTDTQYF. CDR3 nucleotides: TGTGCCAGCAGCTCAAGCGGGGGAGGAACAGATACGCAGTATTTT.

The CDR3 spells CASTLRLALPGDEQFF. CDR3 sequence (DNA): TGTGCCAGCACCCTCCGTTTGGCGCTCCCGGGGGATGAGCAGTTCTTC. The chain uses TRBV7-2 and TRBJ2-1; maybe TRBD2 (6 bases). The CDR3 has 16 amino acids. Germline CDR1 reads SGHTA; CDR2 reads FQGNSA. The V end was cut by 7 bases, the J end by 8 bases, with 24 bases between.

The V and J genes are TRBV5-6 and TRBJ1-2; 9 bases are shared with TRBD1. Losses at the gene ends were 1 base for V and 6 bases for J; bases not matched to a gene: 16. Germline values: CDR1 SGHDT, CDR2 YYEEEE. The CDR3 is 18 residues long. This chain's CDR3 is CASSLFIGQGILGNGYTF. The CDR3 DNA reads as TGTGCCAGCAGCTTGTTCATCGGACAGGGGATCCTAGGTAATGGCTACACCTTC. The whole variable domain, remainder taken from reference TRBV5-6 and TRBJ1-2, is DAGVTQSPTHLIKTRGQQVTLRCSPKSGHDTVSWYQQALGQGPQFIFQYYEEEERQRGNFPDRFSGHQFPNYSSELNVNALLLGDSALYLCASSLFIGQGILGNGYTFGSGTRLTVV.

V usage is TRBV5-5 and J usage is TRBJ1-2; 7 nucleotides agree with TRBD1. V lost 4 bases to trimming and J lost 5 bases; unmatched junction nucleotides: 5. The germline gives CDR1 SGHKS, CDR2 YYEKEE (reference sequence). The CDR3 consists of 13 residues. The CDR3 DNA reads TGTGCCAGCAGCCTAGGGACAGATTATGGCTACACCTTC. This translates into CASSLGTDYGYTF.

This clone was recorded a few times. The chain employs TRBV21-1 and TRBJ1-1; TRBD1 was called by the table and not checked on the DNA. TRBV21-1 is marked as a pseudogene. The CDR3 covers 15 residues. DNA of the CDR3: TGTGCCAGCAGCCCTCCGGGACAGGGCAGCACTGAAGCTTTCTTT. Amino acids: CASSPPGQGSTEAFF.

This clone was recorded a few times. At one end, the junction sequence differs from germline, possibly due to a read error. The V and J genes are TRBV5-6 and TRBJ2-5; 7 positions match TRBD2. CDR3 size: 12 residues. Germline CDR1 SGHDT, CDR2 YYEEEE. CDR3 in DNA: TGTGCCAGCAGCTTGGAGGGACGAGCGGGAAACTTC. As protein: CASSLEGRAGNF. The variable domain in full, with the rest retrieved from reference TRBV5-6 and TRBJ2-5, is DAGVTQSPTHLIKTRGQQVTLRCSPKSGHDTVSWYQQALGQGPQFIFQYYEEEERQRGNFPDRFSGHQFPNYSSELNVNALLLGDSALYLCASSLEGRAGNFGPGTRLLVL.

This sequence joins TRBV29-1 and TRBJ2-7; 8 bases are a match to TRBD2. V gave up 8 bases and J gave up 7 bases; unmatched junction bases: 16. This CDR3 comprises 14 residues. From germline, CDR1 is SQVTM and CDR2 ANQGSEA. CDR3 region: CSTIGGSGTGEQYF. CDR3 DNA: TGCAGCACCATCGGAGGTAGCGGGACGGGTGAGCAGTACTTC.

This clone appeared once. This chain connects TRBV2 to TRBJ2-1; 15 nucleotides align to TRBD2. Trimming removed 7 bases from V and 7 bases from J; junction bases left unmatched: 8. This CDR3 is built from 16 residues. CDR1 and CDR2 from the germline V gene are SNHLY and FYNNEI. The CDR3 loop reads CASIPGLAGGANEQFF. The DNA for the CDR3 is TGTGCCAGCATCCCGGGACTAGCGGGGGGTGCTAATGAGCAGTTCTTC.

The chain joins TRBV7-2 to TRBJ1-2; 9 bases align to TRBD1. This CDR3 has 15 residues. V trimming: 2 bases; J trimming: 4 bases; junction bases outside the gene matches: 5. The germline gives CDR1 SGHTA, CDR2 FQGNSA. In DNA, the CDR3 is TGTGCCAGCAGCTTAAAACAGGGGGCGAGCTATGGCTACACCTTC. Its protein is CASSLKQGASYGYTF.

J is TRBJ1-1 and V is TRBV6-4, with 9 bases aligning to TRBD1. The germline gives CDR1 MRHNA, CDR2 SNTAGT. The ends lost 7 bases at V and 1 base at J; junction bases unmatched: 4. This CDR3 contains 14 residues. The CDR3 loop reads CASKSQGANTEAFF. The DNA for the CDR3 is TGTGCCAGCAAGTCACAGGGGGCGAACACTGAAGCTTTCTTT.

This sequence joins TRBV6-1 and TRBJ2-2; D not resolved. V lost 4 bases and J lost 6, with 9 bases in between. The CDR3 is 13 residues long. Per germline, CDR1 MNHNS and CDR2 SASEGT. CDR3 loop: CASSGHSAGELFF. CDR3 nucleotide sequence: TGTGCCAGCAGTGGTCACAGTGCCGGGGAGCTGTTTTTT.

CDR3 loop: CASSPLAGGLTGELFF. CDR3 nucleotide sequence: TGCGCCAGCAGCCCGCTAGCGGGGGGCCTCACCGGGGAGCTGTTTTTT. The chain is built from TRBV5-1 and TRBJ2-2; 11 bases match TRBD2. The junction had 6 bases not matched to a gene; V was cut back by 4 bases and J by 4 bases. The CDR3 has 16 amino acids. CDR1 and CDR2 (germline): SGHRS, YFSETQ.

Only one count was recorded for this clone. V gene TRBV4-3 combines with J gene TRBJ1-2; TRBD1 matches at 8 bases. The CDR3 totals 16 residues. V was clipped by 7 bases and J by 8 bases; unmatched bases: 18. Germline V gene data show CDR1 as LGHNA and CDR2 as YSLEER. The CDR3 here is CASTLNGFQGAEGYTF. For the CDR3, the DNA is TGCGCCAGCACCCTTAATGGGTTTCAGGGGGCAGAGGGCTACACCTTC.

The V call is TRBV13, the J call TRBJ2-1; D gene uncertain. The CDR3 has 15 residues. V was pared by 3 bases and J by 7 bases, with 16 bases between. Per germline, CDR1 PRHDT and CDR2 FYEKMQ (reference sequence). The chain's CDR3 is CASSFPGSLKNEQFF. The CDR3 region has the DNA TGTGCCAGCAGCTTCCCGGGTTCTCTAAAGAATGAGCAGTTCTTC.

The rearrangement joins TRBV27 to TRBJ2-3; a possible D gene is TRBD2 (6 bases). V was pared by 3 bases and J by 6 bases, with 10 bases between. The CDR3 runs to 13 residues. Germline V CDR1 and CDR2: MNHEY, SMNVEV (reference sequence). CDR3 protein: CASSLGGQDTQYF. The CDR3 nucleotides read TGTGCCAGCAGTTTGGGAGGCCAGGATACGCAGTATTTT.

The rearrangement joins TRBV27 to TRBJ1-1; D is unresolved. This CDR3 is 13 amino acids long. Germline loops: CDR1 MNHEY, CDR2 SMNVEV (reference sequence). V was clipped by 1 base and J by 7 bases, with 10 bases between them. Written as DNA, the CDR3 is TGTGCCAGCAGTTTATTGGGCAGGAATGAAGCTTTCTTT. The encoded protein is CASSLLGRNEAFF.

This clone was counted a few times. The genes are TRBV13 and TRBJ2-1, with 8 bases aligning to TRBD2. V lost 5 bases to trimming and J lost 5 bases; unmatched junction nucleotides: 11. The CDR3 totals 16 residues. CDR1 and CDR2 from the germline V gene are PRHDT and FYEKMQ (reference sequence). The CDR3 here is CASSRGALAVDNEQFF. The CDR3 DNA reads as TGTGCCAGCAGCCGAGGGGCACTAGCGGTCGACAATGAGCAGTTCTTC.